Listed below are T cell receptor beta chains from one sample, sequenced in a study of T cells after somatic rescue of genetic block. Repertoires were generated with immunoSEQ multiplex PCR, while TCRdb's copy carries only in-frame clones and drops some. The data show more than 70,000 clones, about nine tenths seen once. The sequencing sample was made of peripheral blood mononuclear cells (PBMCs). These receptor sequences come from a woman between 18 and 29 years old. CDR3s include the opening cysteine and the closing phenylalanine or tryptophan. Only some rows state a clone size, as once, few, many or a class for expanded clones.

V gene | clone size | CDR3 protein
TRBV18 | NA | CASSRDLDSPGEQYF
TRBV27 | NA | CATLQGSGANVLTF
TRBV28 | NA | CASSLRGLAYNEQFF
TRBV7-8 | NA | CASSLAPSGGNKETQYF
TRBV9 | NA | CASSVKETYNEQFF
TRBV11-3 | NA | CASRPAPMREGSNEQFF
TRBV7-6 | NA | CASSLEGGSTEAFF
TRBV29-1 | once | CSVHRDSKETQYF
TRBV7-7 | NA | CASSLGEGLGGELFF
TRBV5-6 | NA | CASSPWTIKGSREQYF
TRBV18 | NA | CASSSRSGANVLTF
TRBV11-2 | NA | CASSLVSAEAFF
TRBV9 | NA | CASSLDSGATDGNTIYF
TRBV27 | NA | CASRAGGETGELFF
TRBV19 | NA | CASSMWGTAYEQYF
TRBV7-9 | NA | CATPGQGASGANVLTF
TRBV27 | NA | CASSPPRGRLIYEQYF